Listed here is a single T cell receptor beta chain. Its antigen is as yet unknown. The time point is: week 47, end of study. The vaccine gave 300 ug of a 20-mer mutant IDH1 peptide subcutaneously per dose. Repertoires were generated with immunoSEQ multiplex PCR, while TCRdb's copy carries only in-frame clones and drops some. Seen here are 77,000 or so clones, more than 80% observed once, and the top ten hold approximately 5%. This entry belongs to a study of a mutant IDH1 vaccine in newly diagnosed glioma. Across the study: Vaccinations were initiated 4-6 weeks following radiotherapy alone, or were given together with temozolomide cycles.

The CDR3 sequence is 10 residues long. Germline V gene sequence: CDR1 MGHDK, CDR2 SYGVNS. V lost 4 bases and J lost 7, with 5 bases in between. V and J are TRBV25-1 and TRBJ2-7; D is unclear. The sequence derives from a man aged 35-49 years with glioma. Sequencing used PBMCs, obtained from a glioma patient whose treatment included an IDH1 peptide vaccine. This CDR3 reads CASSAQEQYF. The CDR3 bases are TGTGCCAGCAGTGCACAGGAGCAGTACTTC.